Shown below are 5 T cell receptor beta chains from a single sample sequenced in a study of blood T cell repertoires in COVID-19. Produced via immunoSEQ multiplex PCR; TCRdb's table is partial and in-frame only. The sample shows approximately 53,000 clones, about 83% of them seen only once. Sequencing was performed on peripheral blood. These receptors came from a man in his forties or fifties with acute or convalescent COVID-19.

The V gene is TRBV25-1, the J gene TRBJ2-4; tentatively, D is TRBD1 (6 bases). The CDR3 spans 16 residues. The V and J ends lost 4 bases and 4 bases respectively, with 17 bases between them. Germline-derived CDR1 and CDR2 are MGHDK and SYGVNS. Written as DNA, the CDR3 is TGTGCCAGCAGTGCCTTGGGGGCCCCTCGGAAAAACATTCAGTACTTC. Residues: CASSALGAPRKNIQYF.

This clone came up a few times. The CDR3 loop is CASSLDPLGGELFF. DNA for the CDR3: TGTGCCAGCAGCTTGGACCCCCTAGGCGGGGAGCTGTTTTTT. V is TRBV5-5 and J is TRBJ2-2; D not certain. The germline V gene has CDR1 SGHKS and CDR2 YYEKEE (reference sequence). The CDR3 loop spans 14 amino acids. The V and J ends lost 0 bases and 7 bases respectively, with 10 bases between them. Supplemented by reference TRBV5-5 and TRBJ2-2, the full variable domain reads DAGVTQSPTHLIKTRGQQVTLRCSPISGHKSVSWYQQVLGQGPQFIFQYYEKEERGRGNFPDRFSARQFPNYSSELNVNALLLGDSALYLCASSLDPLGGELFFGEGSRLTVL.

V gene TRBV5-1 combines with J gene TRBJ2-5; 14 nucleotides line up with TRBD2. Losses at the gene ends were 4 bases for V and 5 bases for J; bases not matched to a gene: 13. Germline V gives CDR1 SGHRS, CDR2 YFSETQ. This CDR3 comprises 18 residues. For the CDR3, the DNA is TGCGCCAGCAGCCAGGGAGGGACTAGCGGGAGTGGGTTCGAGACCCAGTACTTC. This sequence encodes CASSQGGTSGSGFETQYF.

The rearrangement links TRBV6-5 to TRBJ1-1, with a tentative D call TRBD1 (5 bases). This CDR3 has 14 amino acids. Looked up from germline, CDR1 is MNHEY and CDR2 is SVGAGI. V was clipped by 2 bases and J by 5 bases, with 12 bases between them. The CDR3 protein is CASSYGGVGTEAFF. The DNA for the CDR3 is TGTGCCAGCAGTTACGGAGGGGTAGGGACTGAAGCTTTCTTT.

The J gene is TRBJ1-2, the V gene TRBV24-1; D remains unclear. CDR1 and CDR2 (germline): KGHDR, SFDVKD. This CDR3 spans 13 amino acids. V was clipped by 5 bases and J by 2 bases, with 8 bases between them. Here the CDR3 DNA reads TGTGCCACCAGTGTTGCCCTAAACTATGGCTACACCTTC. Amino acids: CATSVALNYGYTF.